This T cell receptor beta chain was obtained from a study of T-cell memory formation after mild COVID-19. Overall study: In these data, TCR clusters were largely donor specific.

This clonotype was detected only a few times. Its antigen is still unknown. Sample barcodes and UMIs were carried by the TCR alpha and TCR beta cDNA libraries that 5'RACE generated with constant-segment primers. TCRdb called the 5' RACE reads again in MiXCR, with one record for every CDR3 protein. The table lists under 700,000 distinct CDR3 sequences, roughly 21% of them singletons. Study findings and constraints: Among clones contracting day 15 to 85, CD4/CD8 was balanced, whereas later expanders leaned CD4+. CM and EM subsets held most contracting CD4+ clones; EMRA held CD8+ ones.

CDR1 and CDR2 (germline): MDHEN, SYDVKM. The V and J ends lost 8 bases and 5 bases respectively, with 4 bases between them. This CDR3 comprises 9 residues. The chain has TRBV28 and TRBJ2-7; no definite D call. The sequence was collected from an adult woman who had mild COVID-19 (a few samples of this study predate the infection). Cell type and time point are not known. Sequencing was carried out using PBMCs or a T cell subset sorted from them (not recorded which). CDR3 in amino acids: CASGNEQYF. CDR3 bases: TGTGCCAGCGGGAACGAGCAGTACTTC.